One and the same sample provided the 9 T cell receptor beta chains below, sequenced in a study of cytomegalovirus exposure and HLA in healthy donors. Use of 60 Vbeta and 13 Jbeta primers characterized the PCR. Data came from immunoSEQ multiplex PCR; TCRdb stores just in-frame clones and leaves some out. Here the sample spans 95,000 to 150,000 clones, about 73% being singletons. Source material: PBMCs. These receptors were taken from a woman aged 40 to 49 in good health and CMV-seronegative.

V and J are TRBV4-3 and TRBJ2-1; 8 positions agree with TRBD1. Germline values: CDR1 LGHNA, CDR2 YSLEER. CDR3 size: 16 residues. J lost 8 bases, V lost 1 base, and 10 bases had no gene match. CDR3 in amino acids: CASSQGYGQGQDEQFF. The CDR3 DNA sequence: TGCGCCAGCAGCCAAGGTTACGGACAGGGTCAGGATGAGCAGTTCTTC.

The chain employs TRBV7-6 and TRBJ2-7; perhaps TRBD1 as D (5 bases). This CDR3 contains 13 residues. Trimming left V 1 base short and J 5 bases short, with 9 bases between. Germline V CDR1 and CDR2: SGHVS, FNYEAQ. CDR3 in DNA: TGTGCCAGCAGCTTAGGACAGTGGGACGAGCAGTACTTC. Residues: CASSLGQWDEQYF.

The chain links TRBV19 to TRBJ2-5; 11 bases agree with TRBD2. The germline V gene has CDR1 LNHDA and CDR2 SQIVND (reference sequence). Losses at the gene ends were 0 bases for V and 5 bases for J; bases not matched to a gene: 8. This CDR3 comprises 17 residues. This CDR3 reads CASSIDLGSGRVETQYF. The CDR3 DNA is TGTGCCAGTAGTATAGATCTAGGTAGCGGGAGGGTGGAGACCCAGTACTTC.

V usage is TRBV19 and J usage is TRBJ1-5, with D uncertain. Germline CDR1 and CDR2: LNHDA and SQIVND (reference sequence). V lost 5 bases to trimming and J lost 9 bases, with 11 bases between them. This CDR3 has 12 amino acids. Here the CDR3 DNA reads TGTGCCAGTAGTGTCGGCGGTGGGCCCCAGCATTTT. It specifies CASSVGGGPQHF. Combining the CDR3 with reference TRBV19 and TRBJ1-5 gives the whole variable domain DGGITQSPKYLFRKEGQNVTLSCEQNLNHDAMYWYRQDPGQGLRLIYYSQIVNDFQKGDIAEGYSVSREKKESFPLTVTSAQKNPTAFYLCASSVGGGPQHFGDGTRLSIL.

The CDR3 nucleotides read TGTGCCAGCAGTTTTTTAGCGGGGGGGCGGAATGAGCAGTTCTTC. Amino acids: CASSFLAGGRNEQFF. The rearrangement uses TRBV27 and TRBJ2-1; 11 nucleotides align to TRBD2. Trimming took 3 bases from V and 7 from J; bases not matched to a gene: 5. CDR1 MNHEY and CDR2 SMNVEV come from the germline V gene (reference sequence). The CDR3 covers 15 residues.

This chain joins TRBV7-8 and TRBJ2-7; TRBD1 might be the D (7 bases). The CDR3 loop spans 13 amino acids. The ends were cut back, 5 bases at V and 6 bases at J, with 14 bases in the middle. CDR1 and CDR2 (germline): SGHVS, FQNEAQ. CDR3 DNA sequence: TGTGCCAGCAGCCCCGGACAGGAGGGCGAGCAGTACTTC. It is translated as CASSPGQEGEQYF.

This clone was detected a few times. V usage is TRBV4-2 and J usage is TRBJ2-6; D might be TRBD2 (5 bases). The V gene's germline CDR1 is LGHNA and CDR2 YNFKEQ. Trimming shortened V by 4 bases and J by 0 bases, and 13 bases separated the two germline ends. The length of the CDR3 is 17 residues. The CDR3 here is CASSPRRGDSGANVLTF. The CDR3 DNA sequence: TGTGCCAGCAGCCCACGTCGGGGTGACTCTGGGGCCAACGTCCTGACTTTC.

This chain uses TRBV5-1 with TRBJ2-5; TRBD2 matches at 8 bases. Germline V gene lookup returns CDR1 SGHRS and CDR2 YFSETQ. The CDR3 covers 16 residues. The V gene end was trimmed by 0 bases and the J gene end by 1 base; junction bases not matched to a gene: 5. CDR3 DNA: TGCGCCAGCAGCTTGGACGGCGGGGGGATCCAAGAGACCCAGTACTTC. Protein product: CASSLDGGGIQETQYF.

The rearrangement uses TRBV4-2 and TRBJ1-2, with TRBD1 as a possible D gene (6 bases). In germline, CDR1 is LGHNA, CDR2 YNFKEQ. V was shortened by 0 bases and J by 4 bases, with 15 bases between the two germline ends. This CDR3 has 16 amino acids. CDR3 sequence reads: CASSQEGGGLSYGYTF. Here the CDR3 DNA reads TGTGCCAGCAGCCAAGAAGGGGGGGGGTTGAGCTATGGCTACACCTTC.